The 24 T cell receptor beta chains below were found in one sample sequenced in a study of blood T cell repertoires in COVID-19 (dated by TCRdb to the early 2020s). Receptor amplification or capture employed the immunoSEQ multiplex PCR assay. TCRdb carries this immuneACCESS record with in-frame sequences only. Its versions omit some clonotypes, under half of them owing to an unresolved V gene in the studies checked, with the rest unexplained. Across this sample there are 45,000 to 65,000 clones, with about 83% seen only once. The leading ten clones occupy 16% of the sample. Sequencing input: peripheral blood. Receptors originate from a man aged 40-49 years with acute or convalescent COVID-19.

This clone was seen once. CDR3 region: CASSTQNQSPLHF. Here the CDR3 DNA reads TGTGCCAGCAGTACCCAGAATCAATCACCCCTCCACTTT. The chain uses TRBV12-3 or TRBV12-4 and TRBJ1-6, with D unresolved. V lost 5 bases, J lost 10 bases, and 12 bases lay in between. There are 13 residues in the CDR3.

V usage is TRBV27 and J usage is TRBJ1-5, with 8 bases that match TRBD1. Per germline, CDR1 MNHEY and CDR2 SMNVEV (reference sequence). This CDR3 is 15 amino acids long. J lost 4 bases, V lost 6 bases, and 8 bases had no gene match. The CDR3 is CASRTGTGENQPQHF. CDR3 nucleotides: TGTGCCAGCAGGACCGGGACAGGAGAAAATCAGCCCCAGCATTTT.

The chain is built from TRBV5-5 and TRBJ1-3; a weak D match, TRBD1 (5 bases). The CDR3 length is 16 residues. The germline V gene encodes CDR1 SGHKS and CDR2 YYEKEE (reference sequence). Trimming cost V 1 base and J 7 bases, with 18 bases left between them. CDR3 sequence: CASSLSTALGGNTIYF. For the CDR3, the DNA is TGTGCCAGCAGCTTGTCGACGGCCCTTGGGGGGAACACCATATATTTT.

This clone was seen once. V is TRBV19 and J is TRBJ2-2, with 11 nucleotides matching TRBD2. CDR1 and CDR2 (germline): LNHDA, SQIVND (reference sequence). The CDR3 length is 15 residues. After removal of 8 bases from V and 4 bases from J, the junction contained 6 bases not matched to a gene. Here the CDR3 reads CASYTSGGRTGELFF. As DNA, the CDR3 is TGTGCCAGTTATACTAGCGGGGGACGCACCGGGGAGCTGTTTTTT.

The chain joins TRBV30 to TRBJ1-2; no clear D gene. Trimming stripped 3 bases from V and 7 bases from J, with 27 bases between. The length of the CDR3 is 17 residues. The V gene's germline CDR1 is GTSNPN and CDR2 SVGIG (reference sequence). In DNA, the CDR3 is TGTGCCTGGAGCTCCACACCGACTACTCTAGCGATGGGTGGCTACACCTTC. Translating it yields CAWSSTPTTLAMGGYTF.

The V call is TRBV5-1, the J call TRBJ1-3; the match to TRBD1 covers 7 bases. Germline V lookup: CDR1 SGHRS, CDR2 YFSETQ. The CDR3 is 15 residues long. V gave up 4 bases and J gave up 0 bases; unmatched junction bases: 4. CDR3: CASSDGQVSGNTIYF. As DNA, the CDR3 is TGCGCCAGCAGCGACGGACAGGTCTCTGGAAACACCATATATTTT.

This clone has only a few counts. The genes are TRBV2 and TRBJ2-3; weak D call: TRBD1 (6 bases). Germline values: CDR1 SNHLY, CDR2 FYNNEI. Trimming pared 4 bases from V and 2 bases from J, leaving 10 bases between. The CDR3 totals 14 residues. CDR3 nucleotide sequence: TGTGCCAGCAGTGTGACAGGCCCCACAGATACGCAGTATTTT. Protein: CASSVTGPTDTQYF.

In DNA form, the CDR3 reads TGTGCCAGCAGCCACCGGACTAGCGGGGGAAATGAGCAGTTCTTC. Amino acid sequence: CASSHRTSGGNEQFF. V usage is TRBV3-1 (or the pseudogene TRBV3-2) and J usage is TRBJ2-1, with TRBD2 identical over 13 bases. Per the germline V gene, CDR1 is LGHDT and CDR2 is YNNKEL (reference sequence). The V segment lost 3 bases and the J segment 7 bases; nucleotides outside the gene matches: 3. The CDR3 consists of 15 residues.

The rearrangement uses TRBV29-1 and TRBJ2-7; 10 nucleotides agree with TRBD1. Germline V CDR1 and CDR2: SQVTM, ANQGSEA. There are 12 residues in the CDR3. The V and J ends lost 4 bases and 5 bases, in that order; junction bases with no gene match: 2. CDR3 in DNA: TGCAGCGTTGGGGACAGGGGTGACGAGCAGTACTTC. Residues: CSVGDRGDEQYF.

The chain uses TRBV12-2 and TRBJ2-7; the table's D call TRBD1 went unverified against the DNA. TRBV12-2 is tagged as a pseudogene. The CDR3 runs 14 residues. The CDR3 DNA is TGTGCAAGTCGCCCCGGGACAGGGGGCAACAAGCAGTACGTC. Amino acids: CASRPGTGGNKQYV.

V usage is TRBV5-6 and J usage is TRBJ2-7; 9 bases match TRBD2. Trimming removed 4 bases from V and 0 bases from J; junction bases left unmatched: 11. The CDR3 is 17 amino acids. The germline V gene has CDR1 SGHDT and CDR2 YYEEEE. This CDR3 reads CASSRGLAGFSSYEQYV. The CDR3 DNA follows: TGTGCCAGCAGCCGGGGCCTAGCGGGGTTTAGCTCCTACGAGCAGTACGTC.

The chain couples TRBV5-6 to TRBJ1-1, with D unresolved. V lost 1 base and J lost 0, with 13 bases in between. This CDR3 is built from 16 residues. CDR1 is SGHDT and CDR2 is YYEEEE in the germline V gene. For the CDR3, the DNA is TGTGCCAGCAGCTTGTGGGCGGGCCTCTTGAACACTGAAGCTTTCTTT. It is translated as CASSLWAGLLNTEAFF.

This clone was detected once. The V call is TRBV5-1, the J call TRBJ1-4; tentative D call: TRBD1 (5 bases). This CDR3 contains 14 residues. The germline gives CDR1 SGHRS, CDR2 YFSETQ. V dropped 0 bases and J dropped 5 bases, with 8 bases sitting between them. CDR3: CASSLDRINEKLFF. CDR3 DNA sequence: TGCGCCAGCAGCTTGGACAGGATAAATGAAAAACTGTTTTTT.

The V gene is TRBV12-3 or TRBV12-4, the J gene TRBJ2-7; no definite D call. This CDR3 is 13 amino acids long. The ends were cut back, 2 bases at V and 1 base at J, with 6 bases in the middle. CDR3 in amino acids: CASSLPMSYEQYF. The CDR3 DNA reads TGTGCCAGCAGTTTACCCATGTCCTACGAGCAGTACTTC.

This rearrangement joins TRBV2 to TRBJ2-1; 7 bases fit TRBD1. Germline CDR1 reads SNHLY; CDR2 reads FYNNEI. The CDR3 consists of 13 residues. With V trimmed by 4 bases and J by 6 bases, 3 bases remained unmatched. The CDR3 DNA follows: TGTGCCAGCAGTGTTGGACAGGTCAATGAGCAGTTCTTC. Translating it yields CASSVGQVNEQFF.

The J gene is TRBJ2-7, the V gene TRBV12-3 or TRBV12-4, with TRBD1 identical over 8 bases. This CDR3 region has 13 residues. V gave up 5 bases and J gave up 3 bases; unmatched junction bases: 3. In nucleotides, the CDR3 is TGTGCCAGCAGTGGACAGGGAGGCTACGAGCAGTACTTC. Residues: CASSGQGGYEQYF.

The chain uses TRBV2 and TRBJ1-5; D may be TRBD1 (6 bases). CDR3 length equals 15 residues. Germline V CDR1 and CDR2: SNHLY, FYNNEI. Trimming shortened V by 3 bases and J by 4 bases, and 13 bases separated the two germline ends. The CDR3: CASSDSGGLNQPQHF. The CDR3 coding sequence is TGTGCCAGCAGTGATAGCGGGGGGCTAAATCAGCCCCAGCATTTT.

The chain combines TRBV6-6 with TRBJ2-3; tentative D call: TRBD2 (5 bases). Per germline, CDR1 MNHNY and CDR2 SVGAGI (reference sequence). V lost 5 bases, J lost 4 bases, and 16 bases lay in between. The CDR3 spans 15 residues. In DNA, the CDR3 is TGTGCCAGCAGTCCCCGAGGGATAGGTTCAGATACGCAGTATTTT. Its translation: CASSPRGIGSDTQYF.

This clone was counted a single time. J is TRBJ2-1 and V is TRBV3-1 (or the pseudogene TRBV3-2), with unresolved D. Trimming left V 4 bases short and J 6 bases short, with 13 bases between. Germline CDR1 LGHDT, CDR2 YNNKEL (reference sequence). The CDR3 has 14 amino acids. DNA of the CDR3: TGTGCCAGCAGCCCCCGTAGTACGGGCAATGAGCAGTTCTTC. It codes for CASSPRSTGNEQFF.

For the CDR3, the DNA is TGCGCCAGCAGCTTGGCCCAGGGGAACACTGAAGCTTTCTTT. Translated, it gives CASSLAQGNTEAFF. The rearrangement uses TRBV5-1 and TRBJ1-1; a possible D gene is TRBD1 (5 bases). The V end was cut by 0 bases, the J end by 1 base, with 7 bases between. Germline V gene sequence: CDR1 SGHRS, CDR2 YFSETQ. The CDR3 totals 14 residues.

This clone was seen more than once but under ten times. This rearrangement joins TRBV6-2 or TRBV6-3 to TRBJ1-6; 7 bases are shared with TRBD1. The CDR3 runs to 14 residues. Trimming cost V 4 bases and J 6 bases; bases outside gene matches: 3. The V gene's germline CDR1 is MNHEY and CDR2 SVGEGT. CDR3 nucleotides: TGTGCCAGCAGTTCCCCAGGGGGTAATTCACCCCTCCACTTT. Protein: CASSSPGGNSPLHF.

This clone was seen once. The genes are TRBV7-8 and TRBJ2-2, with 13 bases fitting TRBD2. Germline V gene data show CDR1 as SGHVS and CDR2 as FQNEAQ. V shed 3 bases, J shed 4 bases, and the junction held 8 bases outside the gene matches. The CDR3 is made up of 18 amino acids. The CDR3 DNA sequence: TGTGCCAGCAGCTTTTCGACTAGCGGGGGGCGGAGCACCGGGGAGCTGTTTTTT. This sequence encodes CASSFSTSGGRSTGELFF.

The gene calls are TRBV5-8 and TRBJ1-1, with 7 positions matching TRBD1. This CDR3 spans 15 amino acids. Germline trimming cut 5 bases from V and 5 bases from J; bases unmatched to any gene: 12. Looked up from germline, CDR1 is SGHTS and CDR2 is YDEGEE. The DNA for the CDR3 is TGTGCCAGCAGGCCCGGAGGAGGGGGCGTAACTGAAGCTTTCTTT. It yields the protein CASRPGGGGVTEAFF. Looking up the rest from reference TRBV5-8 and TRBJ1-1 gives the full variable domain: EAGVTQSPTHLIKTRGQQATLRCSPISGHTSVYWYQQALGLGLQFLLWYDEGEERNRGNFPPRFSGRQFPNYSSELNVNALELEDSALYLCASRPGGGGVTEAFFGQGTRLTVV.

Here the CDR3 DNA reads TGTGCCAGCAGCCAATTCGGGGGGACAGGGGGCACAGATACGCAGTATTTT. The encoded protein is CASSQFGGTGGTDTQYF. The V call is TRBV4-2, the J call TRBJ2-3, with TRBD1 matching 10 bases. CDR3 size: 17 residues. V was pared by 2 bases and J by 1 base, with 6 bases of the junction left unmatched. Germline values: CDR1 LGHNA, CDR2 YNFKEQ.